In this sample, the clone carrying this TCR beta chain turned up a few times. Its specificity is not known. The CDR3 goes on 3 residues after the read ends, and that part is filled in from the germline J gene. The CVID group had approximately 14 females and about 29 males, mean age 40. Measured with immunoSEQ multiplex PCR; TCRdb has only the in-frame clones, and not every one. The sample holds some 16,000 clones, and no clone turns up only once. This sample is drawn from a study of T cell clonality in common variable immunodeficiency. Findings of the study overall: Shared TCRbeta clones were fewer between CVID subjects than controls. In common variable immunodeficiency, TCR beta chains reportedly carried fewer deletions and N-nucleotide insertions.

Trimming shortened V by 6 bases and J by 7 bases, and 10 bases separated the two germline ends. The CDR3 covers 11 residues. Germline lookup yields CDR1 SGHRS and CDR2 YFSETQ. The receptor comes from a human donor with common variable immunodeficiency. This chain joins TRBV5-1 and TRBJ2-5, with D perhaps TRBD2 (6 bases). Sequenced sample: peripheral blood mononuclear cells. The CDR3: CASTSGVTQYF. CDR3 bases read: TGCGCCAGCACCTCGGGGGTGACC. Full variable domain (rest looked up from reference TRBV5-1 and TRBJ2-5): KAGVTQTPRYLIKTRGQQVTLSCSPISGHRSVSWYQQTPGQGLQFLFEYFSETQRNKGNFPGRFSGRQFSNSRSEMNVSTLELGDSALYLCASTSGVTQYFGPGTRLLVL.